This is a list of T cell receptor beta chains from one sample in a study of human CD4 T cells and Enterobacteriaceae. Assay: immunoSEQ multiplex PCR; the TCRdb copy retains only in-frame clones and omits some. Counted here are under 35,000 clones, roughly 79% occurring once; the ten biggest clones make up roughly 1.8%. Sequences were obtained from memory CD4+ T cells from blood. The receptors here all came from a human donor in good health. Each CDR3 is given with its conserved first and last residue. D genes are given only for firm matches. Only part of the rows carry a size: once, few, many, or a class if the clone is expanded.

DNA: TGTGCCAGCAGCCAAGCGACAGGCGAAACCTACAATGAGCAGTTCTTC
CDR3: CASSQATGETYNEQFF
J: TRBJ2-1
D: NA
V: TRBV9
size: NA

DNA: TGTGCCAGCACCCTCTGGAGGGGGAACACTGAAGCTTTCTTT
CDR3: CASTLWRGNTEAFF
J: TRBJ1-1
D: NA
V: TRBV28
size: NA

DNA: TGTGCCAGCAGCGGGAACCAGTACGAGCAGTACTTC
CDR3: CASSGNQYEQYF
J: TRBJ2-7
D: NA
V: TRBV7-8
size: NA

DNA: TGTGCCATCAGTGAGTCACCGGGACAGGGACTTAACGGGGCCAACGTCCTGACTTTC
CDR3: CAISESPGQGLNGANVLTF
J: TRBJ2-6
D: TRBD1
V: TRBV10-3
size: NA

DNA: TGTGCCAGCAGCCCCCCCAGGACGTTTAATGAAAAACTGTTTTTT
CDR3: CASSPPRTFNEKLFF
J: TRBJ1-4
D: NA
V: TRBV7-8
size: few

DNA: TGCAGCGTTGCCCGGGACGGAGATCATGGCTACACCTTC
CDR3: CSVARDGDHGYTF
J: TRBJ1-2
D: NA
V: TRBV29-1
size: NA

DNA: TGCGCCAGCAGCAGTTGGCGAGAGCCGTTGAACACTGAAGCTTTCTTT
CDR3: CASSSWREPLNTEAFF
J: TRBJ1-1
D: NA
V: TRBV5-1
size: NA

DNA: TGTGCCAGCAGTTTTATCGGGGGTGAGCAGTTCTTC
CDR3: CASSFIGGEQFF
J: TRBJ2-1
D: NA
V: TRBV6-6
size: NA

DNA: TGTGCCAGCAGCTCAGCACGGGAGGCCCCAACAGATACGCAGTATTTT
CDR3: CASSSAREAPTDTQYF
J: TRBJ2-3
D: TRBD2
V: TRBV5-6
size: NA

DNA: TGTGCCAGCAGTCTACAGGGGTCCTCCTACGAGCAGTACTTC
CDR3: CASSLQGSSYEQYF
J: TRBJ2-7
D: TRBD1
V: TRBV27
size: NA

DNA: TGTGCCAGCAGCTTAGACGCGAGGGCACAGGGGGGTCATGGCTACACCTTC
CDR3: CASSLDARAQGGHGYTF
J: TRBJ1-2
D: TRBD1
V: TRBV11-2
size: few

DNA: TGTGCCAGCTCACCGCCTAGCACAGATACGCAGTATTTT
CDR3: CASSPPSTDTQYF
J: TRBJ2-3
D: NA
V: TRBV18
size: NA

DNA: TGTGCCAGCAGTTCCGGGGGGAGTCAAGAGACCCAGTACTTC
CDR3: CASSSGGSQETQYF
J: TRBJ2-5
D: TRBD2
V: TRBV28
size: NA

DNA: TGTGCCAGCAGAGAAGGACAGGCTGGGAACACTGAAGCTTTCTTT
CDR3: CASREGQAGNTEAFF
J: TRBJ1-1
D: TRBD1
V: TRBV7-9
size: few

DNA: TGTGCCAGCAGCTTGATAGGGACCTGGAACTCTGGGGCCAACGTCCTGACTTTC
CDR3: CASSLIGTWNSGANVLTF
J: TRBJ2-6
D: NA
V: TRBV5-6
size: once

DNA: TGTGCCAGCAGCCAGCAGGGATTGGATGGCTACACCTTC
CDR3: CASSQQGLDGYTF
J: TRBJ1-2
D: NA
V: TRBV7-3
size: NA

DNA: TGTGCCAGCAGCCGGGACAGCCATTACAATGAGCAGTTCTTC
CDR3: CASSRDSHYNEQFF
J: TRBJ2-1
D: TRBD1
V: TRBV28
size: NA

DNA: TGTGCCAGCTCACCGGATTTACGGGAGGGGGAGCTGTTTTTT
CDR3: CASSPDLREGELFF
J: TRBJ2-2
D: NA
V: TRBV18
size: NA

DNA: TGTGCCAGCAGCGTAGCAGCGGGAGGGATATACGAGCAGTACTTC
CDR3: CASSVAAGGIYEQYF
J: TRBJ2-7
D: TRBD2
V: TRBV9
size: NA

DNA: TGTGCCTGGAGTGTCGGTCTCTCCCATAGTGCAACTAATGAAAAACTGTTTTTT
CDR3: CAWSVGLSHSATNEKLFF
J: TRBJ1-4
D: NA
V: TRBV30
size: once

DNA: TGTGCCAGCAGCTTAGGGTCAATCACAGATACGCAGTATTTT
CDR3: CASSLGSITDTQYF
J: TRBJ2-3
D: NA
V: TRBV13
size: NA

DNA: TGTGCCAGCAGCCGTCAAGTTGAGCAGTTCTTC
CDR3: CASSRQVEQFF
J: TRBJ2-1
D: NA
V: TRBV7-9
size: NA

DNA: TGTGCCAGCTCACCCACGGATAGCTCCTACGAGCAGTACTTC
CDR3: CASSPTDSSYEQYF
J: TRBJ2-7
D: NA
V: TRBV18
size: NA

DNA: TGTGCCAGTGAAGGGACTAGCGGATACAATGAGCAGTTCTTC
CDR3: CASEGTSGYNEQFF
J: TRBJ2-1
D: TRBD2
V: TRBV19
size: NA

DNA: TGCAGCGTTGGGGGCGCGCGGGCCTCCTACAATGAGCAGTTCTTC
CDR3: CSVGGARASYNEQFF
J: TRBJ2-1
D: NA
V: TRBV29-1
size: NA

DNA: TGTGCCAGCAAAACGATAACAGGGGCTGGAAACACCATATATTTT
CDR3: CASKTITGAGNTIYF
J: TRBJ1-3
D: TRBD1
V: TRBV6-1
size: NA

DNA: TGTGCCAGTAGTATGGGGCTAGCGGGAAATGGGTACAATGAGCAGTTCTTC
CDR3: CASSMGLAGNGYNEQFF
J: TRBJ2-1
D: TRBD2
V: TRBV19
size: NA

DNA: TGTGCCAGTACCGCAGGGCACGGTCAGCCCCAGCATTTT
CDR3: CASTAGHGQPQHF
J: TRBJ1-5
D: NA
V: TRBV19
size: NA

DNA: TGCGCCAGCAGCCAAGACTTGTTCGGGACGGGGCTGTTTTTT
CDR3: CASSQDLFGTGLFF
J: TRBJ1-4
D: NA
V: TRBV4-1
size: NA

DNA: TGTGCCAGCAGCCAAGATCTGTGGGGGACCTACGAGCAGTACTTC
CDR3: CASSQDLWGTYEQYF
J: TRBJ2-7
D: NA
V: TRBV4-2
size: NA

DNA: TGTGCCAGTAGTCCTCCACGGGACAGGGTTACCCAGCATTTT
CDR3: CASSPPRDRVTQHF
J: TRBJ1-5
D: TRBD1
V: TRBV19
size: NA

DNA: TGTGCCAGCAGTGCCACTGGGGGGAGTGGGGCCAACGTCCTGACTTTC
CDR3: CASSATGGSGANVLTF
J: TRBJ2-6
D: NA
V: TRBV6-4
size: NA

DNA: TGTGCCAGCAGTGAACAGGGGGCAGGCACAGATACGCAGTATTTT
CDR3: CASSEQGAGTDTQYF
J: TRBJ2-3
D: TRBD1
V: TRBV28
size: NA

DNA: TGTGCCAGCAGCGTCGGGGTGGGGGATCTCCCTAATGAAAAACTGTTTTTT
CDR3: CASSVGVGDLPNEKLFF
J: TRBJ1-4
D: NA
V: TRBV9
size: NA

DNA: TGTGCCAGCAGTTATCTTGACGAGCAGTACTTC
CDR3: CASSYLDEQYF
J: TRBJ2-7
D: NA
V: TRBV6-5
size: NA

DNA: TGTGCCAGCAGTTCCAACCCCTGGGACAGGGGATTTAACGCTGGAAACACCATATATTTT
CDR3: CASSSNPWDRGFNAGNTIYF
J: TRBJ1-3
D: TRBD1
V: TRBV28
size: NA

DNA: TGTGCCAGCAGTTACTCACTAGGTGGACCACAAGAGACCCAGTACTTC
CDR3: CASSYSLGGPQETQYF
J: TRBJ2-5
D: NA
V: TRBV6-5
size: NA

DNA: TGCGCCAGCAGTGAGGGAGCTGTTTCTGGAAACACCATATATTTT
CDR3: CASSEGAVSGNTIYF
J: TRBJ1-3
D: NA
V: TRBV10-2
size: NA

DNA: TGTGCCAGCAGCTTTACTAGCGGGAGCATTACCGGGGAGCTGTTTTTT
CDR3: CASSFTSGSITGELFF
J: TRBJ2-2
D: TRBD2
V: TRBV7-2
size: NA

DNA: TGTGCCAGCAGTCCTCTTAGCGGGAGGATCGGAAATGAGCAGTTCTTC
CDR3: CASSPLSGRIGNEQFF
J: TRBJ2-1
D: TRBD2
V: TRBV5-4
size: NA

DNA: TGTGCCAGCAGGATACAGGGTCTGTCTGAAAAACTGTTTTTT
CDR3: CASRIQGLSEKLFF
J: TRBJ1-4
D: NA
V: TRBV6-1
size: NA

DNA: TGTGCCAGCGAGGGGGACAGCACAGATACGCAGTATTTT
CDR3: CASEGDSTDTQYF
J: TRBJ2-3
D: NA
V: TRBV6-1
size: NA

DNA: TGTGCCAGCAGCTTAGCACAGGGGGAACAGCCCCAGCATTTT
CDR3: CASSLAQGEQPQHF
J: TRBJ1-5
D: TRBD1
V: TRBV7-2
size: NA

DNA: TGTGCCAGCAGCGTCGGCAGGGGGGATGATGAAGCTTTCTTT
CDR3: CASSVGRGDDEAFF
J: TRBJ1-1
D: TRBD1
V: TRBV9
size: NA